The clone carrying this T cell receptor (beta chain) was counted between two and nine times. Its antigen is not known. The data were taken from a study of CD8 T cells in ankylosing spondylitis. Study-level findings and limits: Reportedly, disease-linked clones are significantly enriched in ankylosing spondylitis patients' matched synovial fluid. The study identified a TCR beta motif of eight highly homologous variants that appeared characteristic of ankylosing spondylitis blood. Earlier studies detected some motif variants in reactive arthritis synovial fluid and blood.

Making the TCR beta libraries involved quantitative 5'-RACE with molecular barcodes. TCRdb redid the calling of the 5' RACE reads with MiXCR, one entry per CDR3 protein. The table shows over 130,000 distinct CDR3 sequences, with 40% to 50% occurring only once. The germline V gene encodes CDR1 MGHRA and CDR2 YSYEKL. V gave up 1 base and J gave up 6 bases; unmatched junction bases: 5. This CDR3 region has 14 residues. The TCR was taken from a male donor with ankylosing spondylitis. Input material: synovial fluid, either unsorted or a sorted T cell fraction (not recorded which). The chain uses TRBV4-1 and TRBJ1-2; 7 bases are a match to TRBD1. DNA for the CDR3: TGCGCCAGCAGCCAAGGACAGGGACTGGATGGCTACACCTTC. Encoded protein: CASSQGQGLDGYTF.